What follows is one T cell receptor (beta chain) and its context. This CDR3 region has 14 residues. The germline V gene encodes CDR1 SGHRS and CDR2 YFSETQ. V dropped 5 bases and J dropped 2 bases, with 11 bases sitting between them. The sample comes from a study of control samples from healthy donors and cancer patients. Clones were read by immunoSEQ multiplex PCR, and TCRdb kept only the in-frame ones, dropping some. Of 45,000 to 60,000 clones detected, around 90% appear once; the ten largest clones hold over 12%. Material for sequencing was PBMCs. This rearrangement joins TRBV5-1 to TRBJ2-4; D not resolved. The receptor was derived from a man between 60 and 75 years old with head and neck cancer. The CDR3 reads CASRPDGSKNIQYF. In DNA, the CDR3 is TGCGCCAGCAGGCCAGACGGGTCCAAAAACATTCAGTACTTC. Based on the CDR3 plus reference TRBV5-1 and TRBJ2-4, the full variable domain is KAGVTQTPRYLIKTRGQQVTLSCSPISGHRSVSWYQQTPGQGLQFLFEYFSETQRNKGNFPGRFSGRQFSNSRSEMNVSTLELGDSALYLCASRPDGSKNIQYFGAGTRLSVL.